This T cell receptor beta chain was sequenced for a study of shared clonotypes between healthy human individuals. Study-wide points: Only blood underwent sampling, and tissue repertoires likely differ.

Points on this clone: What it binds is not known.

Nashville, Tennessee was home to all donors, who were Caucasian adults. Template amounts of 250 to 350 ng DNA, some 30,000 T cell genomes, were employed in unsorted PBMC replicate PCRs. Clones were sequenced by immunoSEQ multiplex PCR, and TCRdb holds only the in-frame ones, with some missing. The top ten hold around 13% of the sample, which has a few hundred thousand clones, around three quarters seen once. Sequenced input: PBMCs. The sequence was obtained from a woman between 35 and 50 years old in good health. Some clones in this sample may be carry-over from other donors' samples.

The CDR3 DNA reads TGTGCCAGCAGGCTAGCGGGAGATGCAGATACGCAGTATTTT. It is translated as CASRLAGDADTQYF. V is TRBV7-2 and J is TRBJ2-3; 10 positions agree with TRBD2. The CDR3 sequence is 14 residues long. After removal of 6 bases from V and 4 bases from J, the junction contained 4 bases not matched to a gene. Germline V lookup: CDR1 SGHTA, CDR2 FQGNSA.